This entry concerns a single TCR beta chain. The target antigen is unknown. Produced via immunoSEQ multiplex PCR; TCRdb's table is partial and in-frame only. The sample records tens of thousands of clones, less than 95% being singletons. These data belong to a study of graft-versus-host responses after intestinal transplantation. General study results and limits: Allografts of patients with graft-donor T cell macrochimerism showed high graft-versus-host to host-versus-graft clone ratios.

J was trimmed by 9 bases and V by 6 bases; bases with no gene match: 13. The CDR3 runs to 14 residues. Germline V CDR1 and CDR2: MNHEY, SVGAGI. The sample was unstimulated CD8+ T cells sorted from spleen or lymph node cells, taken before intestinal transplant. The chain is built from TRBV6-5 and TRBJ2-5, with 7 nucleotides matching TRBD1. The sequence derives from a human donor who received an intestinal transplant. The CDR3: CASSPQGTLVAQYF. Here the CDR3 DNA reads TGTGCCAGCAGCCCACAGGGGACCCTTGTCGCCCAGTACTTC.